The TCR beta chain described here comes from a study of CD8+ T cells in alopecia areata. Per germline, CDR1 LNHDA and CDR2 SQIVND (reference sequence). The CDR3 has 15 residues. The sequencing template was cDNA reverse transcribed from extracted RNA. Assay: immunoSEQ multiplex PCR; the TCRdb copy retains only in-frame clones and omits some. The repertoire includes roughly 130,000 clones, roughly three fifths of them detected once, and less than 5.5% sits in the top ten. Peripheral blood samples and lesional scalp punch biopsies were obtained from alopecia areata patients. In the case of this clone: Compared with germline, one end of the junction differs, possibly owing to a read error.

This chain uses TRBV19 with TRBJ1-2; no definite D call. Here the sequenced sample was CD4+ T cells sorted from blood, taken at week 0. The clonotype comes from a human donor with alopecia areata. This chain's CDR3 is CASSLESGVANGYTF. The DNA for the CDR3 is TGTGCCAGTAGTCTAGAAAGTGGGGTGGCGAATGGCTACACCTTC. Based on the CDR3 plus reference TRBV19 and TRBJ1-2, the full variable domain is DGGITQSPKYLFRKEGQNVTLSCEQNLNHDAMYWYRQDPGQGLRLIYYSQIVNDFQKGDIAEGYSVSREKKESFPLTVTSAQKNPTAFYLCASSLESGVANGYTFGSGTRLTVV.